One and the same sample provided the 26 T cell receptor beta chains below, sequenced in a study of identifying expanded T cells in peripheral blood. The data were produced by immunoSEQ multiplex PCR, yet TCRdb's version contains in-frame clones alone and is incomplete. This sample has 84,000 or so clones, with approximately 91% found just once. What was sequenced was blood. Receptor source: a person between 18 and 69 years old in good health.

This chain links TRBV20-1 with TRBJ1-1, with 8 bases matching TRBD1. The CDR3 covers 11 residues. Trimming took 5 bases from V and 9 from J; bases not matched to a gene: 5. CDR1 and CDR2 (germline): DFQATT, SNEGSKA (reference sequence). CDR3 nucleotides: TGCAGTGCTGGCGGACAGGGTCAAGCTTTCTTT. Amino acid sequence: CSAGGQGQAFF.

The V gene is TRBV19, the J gene TRBJ1-4; possible D gene TRBD1, 5 bases. This CDR3 is built from 17 residues. V was clipped by 0 bases and J by 6 bases, with 17 bases between them. In germline, CDR1 is LNHDA, CDR2 SQIVND (reference sequence). The CDR3 protein is CASSIDAADTGDEKLFF. CDR3 nucleotide sequence: TGTGCCAGTAGTATAGATGCCGCGGATACAGGAGATGAAAAACTGTTTTTT.

This clone came up once. V is TRBV6-6 and J is TRBJ1-6; 7 bases fit TRBD1. Unmatched junction bases numbered 6, after V lost 2 bases and J lost 8 bases. From germline, CDR1 is MNHNY and CDR2 SVGAGI (reference sequence). The CDR3 extends over 15 amino acids. CDR3 in amino acids: CASSYPGTVDSPLHF. DNA for the CDR3: TGTGCCAGCAGTTACCCAGGGACAGTCGATTCACCCCTCCACTTT.

The chain recombines TRBV2 with TRBJ2-1; 7 positions match TRBD2. Germline CDR1 is SNHLY and CDR2 is FYNNEI. This CDR3 is built from 19 residues. V gave up 6 bases and J gave up 1 base; unmatched junction bases: 18. CDR3 in DNA: TGTGCCAGCAGAGGGAGCGGGGAGCTCGCTTCCCTATCCTACAATGAGCAGTTCTTC. It yields the protein CASRGSGELASLSYNEQFF.

The V and J genes are TRBV12-5 and TRBJ2-6; the D is unclear. The CDR3 has 14 residues. CDR1 and CDR2 (germline): LGHNT, FRNRAP. Trimming took 6 bases from V and 0 from J, leaving 6 bases between them. The CDR3 region has the DNA TGTGCTAGTGGCCCAGACTCTGGGGCCAACGTCCTGACTTTC. This translates into CASGPDSGANVLTF.

The chain is built from TRBV30 and TRBJ2-7; 8 bases fit TRBD1. Per the germline V gene, CDR1 is GTSNPN and CDR2 is SVGIG (reference sequence). The length of the CDR3 is 14 residues. V was clipped by 0 bases and J by 2 bases; unmatched bases: 3. The CDR3 DNA is TGTGCCTGGAGTGTCGAGACAGGGGCCTACGAGCAGTACTTC. Its translation is CAWSVETGAYEQYF.

J is TRBJ2-1 and V is TRBV10-3, with 14 bases lining up with TRBD2. CDR3 length: 14 amino acids. Germline V gene data show CDR1 as ENHRY and CDR2 as SYGVKD. Trimming removed 8 bases from V and 7 bases from J; junction bases left unmatched: 4. CDR3 DNA: TGTGCCATCCAGGGGACTAGCGGGAGAAATGAGCAGTTCTTC. Translation: CAIQGTSGRNEQFF.

With respect to this clone: The same CDR3 arises from other DNA sequences in this sample as well. The chain couples TRBV2 to TRBJ1-2; 10 bases are a match to TRBD1. Germline CDR1 SNHLY, CDR2 FYNNEI. J gave up 7 bases and V 7 bases, and 21 bases lay outside the gene matches. This CDR3 has 18 amino acids. The CDR3 sequence: CASIGVWGQGRRGGGYTF. Here the CDR3 DNA reads TGTGCCAGCATTGGGGTCTGGGGACAGGGGCGGCGGGGAGGTGGCTACACCTTC.

This clone was recorded only once. This chain uses TRBV4-3 with TRBJ1-4; 8 bases align to TRBD1. The CDR3 is made up of 15 amino acids. CDR1 is LGHNA, CDR2 YSLEER, per germline. V dropped 0 bases and J dropped 7; count of bases not matched to a gene: 4. Here the CDR3 DNA reads TGCGCCAGCAGCCAAGAGGACAGGGCGCGTGAAAAACTGTTTTTT. This sequence encodes CASSQEDRAREKLFF.

The genes are TRBV28 and TRBJ2-2; the match to TRBD2 covers 7 bases. This CDR3 comprises 13 residues. Germline CDR1 reads MDHEN; CDR2 reads SYDVKM. J lost 6 bases, V lost 6 bases, and 4 bases had no gene match. Here the CDR3 reads CASSLTSPGELFF. DNA for the CDR3: TGTGCCAGCAGCTTGACTAGCCCCGGGGAGCTGTTTTTT.

The chain couples TRBV15 to TRBJ2-7; 8 bases are shared with TRBD2. This CDR3 comprises 16 residues. V shed 0 bases and J 6 bases; nucleotides not matched to a gene: 10. Germline V CDR1 and CDR2: LNHNV, YYDKDF (reference sequence). CDR3 sequence: CATSREGGAGVSEQYF. The CDR3 DNA reads as TGTGCCACCAGCAGAGAGGGTGGAGCGGGAGTGTCCGAGCAGTACTTC.

The J gene is TRBJ1-2, the V gene TRBV2; perhaps TRBD1 as D (5 bases). V lost 4 bases and J lost 2, with 14 bases in between. This CDR3 region has 15 residues. Germline-derived CDR1 and CDR2 are SNHLY and FYNNEI. In DNA form, the CDR3 reads TGTGCCAGCAGTGCACAAGGGACGGGGAACTATGGCTACACCTTC. Its protein is CASSAQGTGNYGYTF.

V is TRBV11-2 and J is TRBJ1-5; D remains unclear. V was shortened by 5 bases and J by 3 bases, with 8 bases between the two germline ends. This CDR3 region has 13 residues. Germline V gives CDR1 SGHAT, CDR2 FQNNGV. The CDR3 protein is CASSRGLNQPQHF. CDR3 DNA sequence: TGTGCCAGCAGCCGTGGTCTCAATCAGCCCCAGCATTTT.

This CDR3 is CASSLGETTSGQETQYF. CDR3 nucleotides: TGCGCCAGCAGCTTGGGGGAAACGACTAGCGGACAAGAGACCCAGTACTTC. The V gene is TRBV5-1, the J gene TRBJ2-5; 9 bases fit TRBD2. Per germline, CDR1 SGHRS and CDR2 YFSETQ. The CDR3 length is 17 residues. The V and J ends lost 0 bases and 2 bases, in that order; junction bases with no gene match: 8.

This clone has just one count. This rearrangement joins TRBV6-6 to TRBJ2-1; a possible D gene is TRBD1 (6 bases). The CDR3 spans 10 residues. In germline, CDR1 is MNHNY, CDR2 SVGAGI (reference sequence). The V end was cut by 8 bases, the J end by 9 bases, with 8 bases between. CDR3: CASEGGEQFF. As DNA, the CDR3 is TGTGCCAGCGAAGGGGGTGAGCAGTTCTTC.

The chain carries TRBV5-6 and TRBJ1-1; tentatively, D is TRBD1 (5 bases). Trimming removed 0 bases at V and 0 bases at J, with 15 bases between. Germline V gene data show CDR1 as SGHDT and CDR2 as YYEEEE. The CDR3 sequence is 17 residues long. The CDR3 DNA is TGTGCCAGCAGCTTGGTCAGGGTACTGGATATGAACACTGAAGCTTTCTTT. Its translation is CASSLVRVLDMNTEAFF. Based on the CDR3 plus reference TRBV5-6 and TRBJ1-1, the full variable domain is DAGVTQSPTHLIKTRGQQVTLRCSPKSGHDTVSWYQQALGQGPQFIFQYYEEEERQRGNFPDRFSGHQFPNYSSELNVNALLLGDSALYLCASSLVRVLDMNTEAFFGQGTRLTVV.

The rearrangement joins TRBV6-6 to TRBJ2-7; tentative D call: TRBD2 (6 bases). With 7 bases removed from V and 3 bases from J, the gap between germline ends came to 13 bases. The CDR3 has 13 amino acids. The germline V gene encodes CDR1 MNHNY and CDR2 SVGAGI (reference sequence). The DNA of the CDR3 is TGTGCCAGCACCTTATCGGGGGTCTACGAGCAGTACTTC. Amino acids: CASTLSGVYEQYF.

J is TRBJ2-1 and V is TRBV7-2, with 14 bases that match TRBD2. The CDR3 covers 15 residues. V lost 3 bases and J lost 7; bases outside the gene matches: 2. The germline V gene encodes CDR1 SGHTA and CDR2 FQGNSA. Here the CDR3 DNA reads TGTGCCAGCAGCTTGGGACTAGCGGGGGTAAATGAGCAGTTCTTC. It is translated as CASSLGLAGVNEQFF.

This chain joins TRBV30 and TRBJ1-5; D not resolved. The CDR3 extends over 13 amino acids. V was shortened by 1 base and J by 4 bases, with 8 bases between the two germline ends. From germline, CDR1 is GTSNPN and CDR2 SVGIG (reference sequence). CDR3 residues: CAWSDRKNQPQHF. CDR3 bases: TGTGCCTGGAGTGACAGAAAAAATCAGCCCCAGCATTTT. The variable domain in full, completed from reference TRBV30 and TRBJ1-5, reads SQTIHQWPATLVQPVGSPLSLECTVEGTSNPNLYWYRQAAGRGLQLLFYSVGIGQISSEVPQNLSASRPQDRQFILSSKKLLLSDSGFYLCAWSDRKNQPQHFGDGTRLSIL.

The V call is TRBV19, the J call TRBJ1-2, with 8 nucleotides matching TRBD1. After removal of 7 bases from V and 5 bases from J, the junction contained 18 bases not matched to a gene. Looked up from germline, CDR1 is LNHDA and CDR2 is SQIVND (reference sequence). The CDR3 totals 17 residues. In DNA form, the CDR3 reads TGTGCCAGTACCTATGACCCCGCGACAGGGGACGTTTATGGCTACACCTTC. It encodes CASTYDPATGDVYGYTF.

V is TRBV5-5 and J is TRBJ1-6, with D possibly matching TRBD1 (6 bases). V was cut by 5 bases and J by 7 bases, with 16 bases left in between. The germline CDR1 and CDR2 sequences are SGHKS and YYEKEE (reference sequence). The CDR3 extends over 15 amino acids. CDR3 in amino acids: CASRDRPQTNSPLHF. The CDR3, as DNA: TGTGCCAGCAGAGACAGGCCCCAGACCAATTCACCCCTCCACTTT.

V gene TRBV19 combines with J gene TRBJ2-1; TRBD2 matches at 11 bases. Germline V gives CDR1 LNHDA, CDR2 SQIVND (reference sequence). V shed 4 bases and J 4 bases; nucleotides not matched to a gene: 6. The CDR3 spans 16 residues. CDR3 DNA: TGTGCCAGTAGTACTCTTAGCGGGGGGGGTTACAATGAGCAGTTCTTC. Translating it yields CASSTLSGGGYNEQFF.

The chain couples TRBV29-1 to TRBJ1-5; 7 bases are shared with TRBD1. Losses at the gene ends were 4 bases for V and 3 bases for J; bases not matched to a gene: 3. The CDR3 runs to 13 residues. Per germline, CDR1 SQVTM and CDR2 ANQGSEA. The DNA of the CDR3 is TGCAGCGTTGGGGGACAGTTCAATCAGCCCCAGCATTTT. Translation gives CSVGGQFNQPQHF.

The chain combines TRBV25-1 with TRBJ2-3; D uncertain. The CDR3 contains 14 residues. Germline V gene data show CDR1 as MGHDK and CDR2 as SYGVNS. The V end was cut by 1 base, the J end by 2 bases, with 7 bases between. The CDR3 protein is CASSEFGNTDTQYF. The CDR3 DNA is TGTGCCAGCAGTGAATTCGGAAACACAGATACGCAGTATTTT.

V is TRBV9 and J is TRBJ1-3; D is ambiguous. CDR1 SGDLS and CDR2 YYNGEE come from the germline V gene. The CDR3 length is 16 residues. With 0 bases removed from V and 0 bases from J, the gap between germline ends came to 10 bases. Written as DNA, the CDR3 is TGTGCCAGCAGCGTAGGTCTCGGGTTCTCTGGAAACACCATATATTTT. This sequence encodes CASSVGLGFSGNTIYF.

The chain recombines TRBV4-1 with TRBJ1-5; D possibly corresponds to TRBD1 (6 bases). The CDR3 covers 14 residues. V lost 4 bases to trimming and J lost 4 bases, with 11 bases between them. Looked up from germline, CDR1 is MGHRA and CDR2 is YSYEKL. The DNA for the CDR3 is TGCGCCAGCAGCCCAGGGGACTATAATCAGCCCCAGCATTTT. The encoded protein is CASSPGDYNQPQHF.